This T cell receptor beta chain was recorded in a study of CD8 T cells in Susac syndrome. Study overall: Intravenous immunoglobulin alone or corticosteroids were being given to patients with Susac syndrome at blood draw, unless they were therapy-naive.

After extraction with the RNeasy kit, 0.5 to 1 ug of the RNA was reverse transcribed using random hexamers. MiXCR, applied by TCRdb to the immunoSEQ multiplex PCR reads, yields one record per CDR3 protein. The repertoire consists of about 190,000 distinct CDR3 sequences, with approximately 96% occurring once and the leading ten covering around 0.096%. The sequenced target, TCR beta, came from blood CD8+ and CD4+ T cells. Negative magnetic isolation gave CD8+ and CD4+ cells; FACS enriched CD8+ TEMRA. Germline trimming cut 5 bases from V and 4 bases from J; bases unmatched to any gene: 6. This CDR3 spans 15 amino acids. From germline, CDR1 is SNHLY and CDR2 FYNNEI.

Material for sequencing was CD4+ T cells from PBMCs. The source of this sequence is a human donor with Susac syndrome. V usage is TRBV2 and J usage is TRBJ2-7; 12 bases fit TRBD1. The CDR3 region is CASSWDRGRGYEQYF. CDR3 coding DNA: TGTGCCAGCAGTTGGGACAGGGGGCGCGGTTACGAGCAGTACTTC. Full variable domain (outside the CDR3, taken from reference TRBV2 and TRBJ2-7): EPEVTQTPSHQVTQMGQEVILRCVPISNHLYFYWYRQILGQKVEFLVSFYNNEISEKSEIFDDQFSVERPDGSNFTLKIRSTKLEDSAMYFCASSWDRGRGYEQYFGPGTRLTVT.